These 25 T cell receptor beta chains came from one sample sequenced in a study of OX40 agonist ivuxolimab in advanced cancers. The method was immunoSEQ multiplex PCR; TCRdb's version includes in-frame clones alone and lacks a portion of them. The top ten clones hold more than 20% of a sample with 15,000 to 20,000 clones, roughly 72% of them seen once. Source: CD4+ or CD8+ T cells sorted from blood, taken in a trial of the OX40 agonist ivuxolimab. The receptors were gathered from an adult with an advanced solid tumor such as melanoma, head and neck, liver or kidney cancer.

The V gene is TRBV7-2, the J gene TRBJ2-7, with no clear D. From germline, CDR1 is SGHTA and CDR2 FQGNSA. The CDR3 totals 12 residues. V lost 1 base and J 0 bases, leaving 1 base between the germline ends. CDR3 DNA sequence: TGTGCCAGCAGCTTAGGCTCCTACGAGCAGTACTTC. Encoded protein: CASSLGSYEQYF.

V gene TRBV28 combines with J gene TRBJ1-2, with D unresolved. Germline loops: CDR1 MDHEN, CDR2 SYDVKM. CDR3 size: 14 residues. Deletions cut 5 bases from V and 1 base from J, with 11 bases between. The CDR3 loop reads CASSPHSVNYGYTF. CDR3 DNA sequence: TGTGCCAGCAGTCCCCACAGCGTTAACTATGGCTACACCTTC.

V and J are TRBV29-1 and TRBJ2-7; 9 nucleotides agree with TRBD1. The CDR3 length is 16 residues. Losses at the gene ends were 1 base for V and 3 bases for J; bases not matched to a gene: 10. Germline CDR1 and CDR2: SQVTM and ANQGSEA. The CDR3 is CSVEVLDDRGYYEQYF. CDR3 bases: TGCAGCGTTGAAGTTCTAGACGACAGGGGGTACTACGAGCAGTACTTC.

The chain is built from TRBV9 and TRBJ1-5, with D hard to call. Looked up from germline, CDR1 is SGDLS and CDR2 is YYNGEE. The CDR3 extends over 14 amino acids. Trimming took off 4 bases at V and 4 bases at J, with 12 bases between the two ends. This chain's CDR3 is CASSHGGRNQPQHF. CDR3 DNA: TGTGCCAGCAGCCACGGCGGGCGGAATCAGCCCCAGCATTTT. Variable domain in full (rest from reference TRBV9 and TRBJ1-5): DSGVTQTPKHLITATGQRVTLRCSPRSGDLSVYWYQQSLDQGLQFLIQYYNGEERAKGNILERFSAQQFPDLHSELNLSSLELGDSALYFCASSHGGRNQPQHFGDGTRLSIL.

The V gene is TRBV7-6, the J gene TRBJ2-3, with D possibly TRBD2 on 6 matching bases. This CDR3 region has 15 residues. Looked up from germline, CDR1 is SGHVS and CDR2 is FNYEAQ. Trimming removed 2 bases from V and 0 bases from J, with 9 bases in between. The DNA of the CDR3 is TGTGCCAGCAGCTTAATGGGGGGAAGCACAGATACGCAGTATTTT. Amino acid sequence: CASSLMGGSTDTQYF.

In this sample, this clone turned up once. CDR3 sequence: CASSFDRGGGAQYF. The CDR3 DNA sequence: TGTGCCAGCAGTTTTGACAGGGGTGGGGGGGCACAGTACTTC. V gene TRBV6-5 combines with J gene TRBJ2-7; possible D gene TRBD1, 8 bases. Germline V lookup: CDR1 MNHEY, CDR2 SVGAGI. The CDR3 is 14 amino acids. The V end lost 4 bases, the J end lost 10 bases, and 20 bases lay between the germline ends.

This clone was seen a few times. This CDR3 is CASSETGGPTGELFF. DNA for the CDR3: TGTGCCAGCAGTGAAACGGGGGGGCCGACCGGGGAGCTGTTTTTT. The genes are TRBV6-4 and TRBJ2-2, with 8 bases identical to TRBD2. The V gene's germline CDR1 is MRHNA and CDR2 SNTAGT. CDR3 length equals 15 residues. J gave up 5 bases and V 3 bases, and 5 bases lay outside the gene matches.

The chain employs TRBV28 and TRBJ1-5; no definite D call. Germline-derived CDR1 and CDR2 are MDHEN and SYDVKM. Trimming took off 6 bases at V and 1 base at J, with 10 bases between the two ends. The CDR3 sequence is 14 residues long. The CDR3 sequence is CASSPDGSNQPQHF. CDR3 nucleotide sequence: TGTGCCAGCAGCCCCGACGGGAGCAATCAGCCCCAGCATTTT.

By sample share, this clone is medium-sized. J is TRBJ2-5 and V is TRBV5-1, with no clear D. V lost 0 bases and J 1 base, leaving 10 bases between the germline ends. The CDR3 sequence is 15 residues long. Germline CDR1 reads SGHRS; CDR2 reads YFSETQ. CDR3 region: CASSLVGSAQETQYF. As DNA, the CDR3 is TGCGCCAGCAGCTTGGTTGGAAGCGCCCAAGAGACCCAGTACTTC.

The genes are TRBV7-2 and TRBJ1-1; 7 bases line up with TRBD1. The CDR3 consists of 15 residues. Germline trimming cut 1 base from V and 5 bases from J; bases unmatched to any gene: 7. CDR1 and CDR2 from the germline V gene are SGHTA and FQGNSA. CDR3 in DNA: TGTGCCAGCAGCTTAGTACTAACAGGGGAGACTGAAGCTTTCTTT. This codes for CASSLVLTGETEAFF.

This clone was counted between two and nine times. Here the CDR3 reads CASSFGGLNQPQHF. CDR3 sequence (DNA): TGTGCCAGCAGTTTTGGGGGCTTGAATCAGCCCCAGCATTTT. The rearrangement uses TRBV28 and TRBJ1-5; tentative D call: TRBD1 (6 bases). The CDR3 has 14 amino acids. Trimming took off 3 bases at V and 4 bases at J, with 10 bases between the two ends. Germline CDR1 is MDHEN and CDR2 is SYDVKM.

This clone was found a few times. CDR3 bases: TGTGCCAGCAGTCAGGACCAAATAATAAACTATGGCTACACCTTC. Translated, it gives CASSQDQIINYGYTF. The chain is built from TRBV28 and TRBJ1-2; D not resolved. The CDR3 length is 15 residues. V shed 5 bases and J shed 2 bases, with 15 bases lying between them. Germline CDR1 is MDHEN and CDR2 is SYDVKM.

This chain connects TRBV7-2 to TRBJ2-5; no reliable D call. Germline values: CDR1 SGHTA, CDR2 FQGNSA. The CDR3 has 14 residues. The V gene lost 5 bases and the J gene lost 4 bases, with 14 bases spanning the gap. The CDR3 reads CASSQPNRIETQYF. CDR3 in DNA: TGTGCCAGCAGCCAACCGAACAGAATAGAGACCCAGTACTTC.

The J gene is TRBJ1-5, the V gene TRBV6-5; D is unresolved. Deletions cut 2 bases from V and 0 bases from J, with 5 bases between. The CDR3 sequence is 14 residues long. CDR1 is MNHEY, CDR2 SVGAGI, per germline. The CDR3 reads CASSYRSSNQPQHF. The CDR3 coding sequence is TGTGCCAGCAGTTACCGGTCTAGCAATCAGCCCCAGCATTTT.

The chain carries TRBV12-5 and TRBJ2-3, with TRBD2 as a possible D gene (6 bases). CDR3 length: 14 residues. Trimming cost V 6 bases and J 3 bases, with 13 bases left between them. Germline V lookup: CDR1 LGHNT, CDR2 FRNRAP. CDR3 DNA: TGTGCTAGTGGCCACGGGGGACGGACAGATACGCAGTATTTT. Its protein product is CASGHGGRTDTQYF.

V usage is TRBV7-9 and J usage is TRBJ2-2; maybe TRBD1 (6 bases). CDR3 length: 13 amino acids. V was cut by 7 bases and J by 5 bases, with 11 bases left in between. Germline CDR1 and CDR2: SEHNR and FQNEAQ (reference sequence). CDR3 residues: CASNGRGTGELFF. The DNA for the CDR3 is TGTGCCAGCAACGGCAGGGGTACCGGGGAGCTGTTTTTT.

A single count supports this clone. The CDR3 reads CASSLEFGTDTQYF. The CDR3, as DNA: TGTGCCAGCAGCTTGGAGTTCGGCACAGATACGCAGTATTTT. The genes are TRBV11-1 and TRBJ2-3; D gene unclear. The V end was cut by 3 bases, the J end by 1 base, with 8 bases between. Germline lookup yields CDR1 SGHAT and CDR2 FQDESV (reference sequence). The CDR3 runs to 14 residues.

This clone has a handful of counts. The same CDR3 also results from other DNA sequences found in this sample. The rearrangement links TRBV9 to TRBJ2-2; 9 bases match TRBD2. J was trimmed by 3 bases and V by 3 bases; bases with no gene match: 9. This CDR3 has 17 residues. CDR1 is SGDLS, CDR2 YYNGEE, per germline. CDR3 residues: CASSGGGGDLDTGELFF. CDR3 nucleotide sequence: TGTGCCAGCAGCGGAGGCGGGGGGGATTTGGACACCGGGGAGCTGTTTTTT.

The chain links TRBV28 to TRBJ2-7, with D maybe TRBD2 (7 bases). V lost 2 bases and J 3 bases, leaving 17 bases between the germline ends. Germline V gene lookup returns CDR1 MDHEN and CDR2 SYDVKM. This CDR3 spans 16 amino acids. CDR3 nucleotide sequence: TGTGCCAGCAGTTTAGGGGGGGGCCAATCGTTCTACGAGCAGTACTTC. Translated: CASSLGGGQSFYEQYF.

The rearrangement joins TRBV4-3 to TRBJ2-7; 7 bases match TRBD1. Germline V lookup: CDR1 LGHNA, CDR2 YSLEER. The V and J ends lost 4 bases and 1 base, in that order; junction bases with no gene match: 10. The CDR3 length is 16 residues. The CDR3 loop is CASSPHRLDRSYEQYF. The CDR3 DNA follows: TGCGCCAGCAGCCCCCATAGGTTGGACAGGTCCTACGAGCAGTACTTC.

The rearrangement uses TRBV29-1 and TRBJ2-7, with a weak D call TRBD2 (5 bases). Germline V gives CDR1 SQVTM, CDR2 ANQGSEA. V lost 0 bases and J lost 2, with 14 bases in between. CDR3 length equals 15 residues. DNA for the CDR3: TGCAGCGTTGAAGATCCGGCTAGCCGGGCCTACGAGCAGTACTTC. The encoded protein is CSVEDPASRAYEQYF.

The V gene is TRBV7-9, the J gene TRBJ1-1; no clear D gene. CDR3 size: 12 residues. V was trimmed by 1 base and J by 11 bases, leaving 11 bases between them. Germline CDR1 and CDR2: SEHNR and FQNEAQ (reference sequence). CDR3 sequence (DNA): TGTGCCAGCAGCTTAGGTGGTTCGACGGCTTTCTTT. Its protein product is CASSLGGSTAFF.

This clone was observed a handful of times. The chain links TRBV6-5 to TRBJ2-5; 7 bases line up with TRBD1. The DNA end favors TRBJ2-7, so the J call may be wrong. This CDR3 spans 13 amino acids. The V gene's germline CDR1 is MNHEY and CDR2 SVGAGI. Written as DNA, the CDR3 is TGTGCCAGCACTTGGACAGGCCACTACGAGCAGTACTTC. It codes for CASTWTGHYEQYF.

V usage is TRBV27 and J usage is TRBJ1-1, with unresolved D. The V and J ends lost 8 bases and 6 bases respectively, with 19 bases between them. This CDR3 spans 14 amino acids. Germline V gene sequence: CDR1 MNHEY, CDR2 SMNVEV (reference sequence). This CDR3 is CASAPGPAVAEAFF. The CDR3 nucleotides read TGTGCCAGCGCGCCCGGGCCCGCCGTCGCTGAAGCTTTCTTT.

The chain has TRBV5-1 and TRBJ2-5, with 10 nucleotides matching TRBD2. In germline, CDR1 is SGHRS, CDR2 YFSETQ. This CDR3 region has 18 residues. Trimming at V came to 4 bases and at J to 5 bases, leaving 17 bases not matched to a gene. The CDR3: CASSLSGSGGARDETQYF. The CDR3 DNA reads as TGCGCCAGCAGCCTCTCGGGAAGCGGGGGGGCCAGGGATGAGACCCAGTACTTC.